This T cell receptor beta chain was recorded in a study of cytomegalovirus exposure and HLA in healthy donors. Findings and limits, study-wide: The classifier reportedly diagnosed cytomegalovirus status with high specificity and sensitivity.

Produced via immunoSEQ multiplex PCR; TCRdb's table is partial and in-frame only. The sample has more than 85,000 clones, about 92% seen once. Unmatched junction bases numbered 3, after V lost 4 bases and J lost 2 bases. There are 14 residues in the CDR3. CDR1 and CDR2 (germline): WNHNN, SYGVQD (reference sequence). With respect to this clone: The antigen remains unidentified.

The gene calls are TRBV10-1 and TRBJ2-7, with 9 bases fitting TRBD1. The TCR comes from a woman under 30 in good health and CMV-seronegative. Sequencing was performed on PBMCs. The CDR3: CASSVGQGPYEQYF. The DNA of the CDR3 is TGCGCCAGCAGTGTGGGACAGGGCCCCTACGAGCAGTACTTC.